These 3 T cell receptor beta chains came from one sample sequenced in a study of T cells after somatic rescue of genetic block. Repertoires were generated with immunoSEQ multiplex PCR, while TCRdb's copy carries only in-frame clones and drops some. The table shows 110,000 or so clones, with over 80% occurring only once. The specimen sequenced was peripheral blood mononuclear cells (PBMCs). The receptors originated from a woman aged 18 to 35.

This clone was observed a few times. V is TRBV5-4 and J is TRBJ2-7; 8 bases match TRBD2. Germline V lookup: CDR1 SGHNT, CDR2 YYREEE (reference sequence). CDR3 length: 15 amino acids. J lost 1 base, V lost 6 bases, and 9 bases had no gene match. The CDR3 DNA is TGTGCCAGCACCCCATCACCGGGGGGGTCCTACGAGCAGTACTTC. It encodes CASTPSPGGSYEQYF.

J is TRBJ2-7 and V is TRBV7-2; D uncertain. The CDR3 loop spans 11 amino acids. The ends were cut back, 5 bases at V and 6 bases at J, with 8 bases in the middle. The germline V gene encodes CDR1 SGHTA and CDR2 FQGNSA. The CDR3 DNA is TGTGCCAGCAGCCCAGCAGCCGAGCAGTACTTC. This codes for CASSPAAEQYF.

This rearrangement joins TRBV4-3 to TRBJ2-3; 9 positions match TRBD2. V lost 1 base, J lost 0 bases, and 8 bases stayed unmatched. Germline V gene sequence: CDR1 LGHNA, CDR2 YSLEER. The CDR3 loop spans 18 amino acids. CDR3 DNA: TGCGCCAGCAGCCAAGGCCCCGGGACTAGCAGCAGCACAGATACGCAGTATTTT. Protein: CASSQGPGTSSSTDTQYF.